This TCR beta chain derives from a study of vaccination and CD4 T cells after COVID-19. For the study at large: Overlapping spike peptides of SARS-CoV-2, HCoV-NL63, HCoV-OC43 and HCoV-229E stimulated the cells.

Concerning this clonotype itself: Its antigen is not known.

General observations from the study: The median SARS-CoV-2-reactive clonotype number increased from roughly 21 to 40, without statistical significance. Within convalescent individuals, 304 out of 307 vaccine-specific clones proved to be spike mono-reactive.

As for treatment: roughly ten-day PBMC culture with coronavirus spike peptide pools or control peptides (ViraFEST assay). Investigators obtained the unexposed donor's CD4+ T cells before the COVID-19 pandemic (2011-2018). IL-2 (about 10 IU/ml) and peptide pools (about 10 ug/ml) were added to cultures of approximately 2 million PBMCs per well. The CDR3 has 14 residues. With 3 bases removed from V and 4 bases from J, the gap between germline ends came to 12 bases. CDR1 and CDR2 (germline): SNHLY, FYNNEI. Oncomine TCR Beta short-read sequencing was applied to DNA from cultured CD4+ T cells. TCRdb called the PCR reads again in MiXCR, with one record for every CDR3 protein. The sample has thousands of distinct CDR3 sequences, about 42% seen once.

This sequence joins TRBV2 and TRBJ1-2, with D possibly TRBD1 on 5 matching bases. Material: CD4+ T cells from blood, cultured in vitro. The sequence came from a human donor in good health. CDR3 residues: CASSDRVEGYGYTF. CDR3 bases: TGTGCCAGCAGTGACAGGGTAGAAGGCTATGGCTACACCTTC.